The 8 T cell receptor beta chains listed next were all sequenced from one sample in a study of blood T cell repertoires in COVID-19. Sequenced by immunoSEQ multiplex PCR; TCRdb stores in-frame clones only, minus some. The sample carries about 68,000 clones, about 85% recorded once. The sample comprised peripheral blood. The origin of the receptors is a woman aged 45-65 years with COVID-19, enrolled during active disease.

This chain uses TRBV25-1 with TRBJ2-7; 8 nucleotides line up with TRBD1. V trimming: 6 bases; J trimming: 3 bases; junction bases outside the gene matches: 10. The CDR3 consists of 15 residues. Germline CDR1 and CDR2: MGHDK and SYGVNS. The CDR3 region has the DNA TGTGCCAGCAGCCCTAGACAGGGGTTGCTCTACGAGCAGTACTTC. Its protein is CASSPRQGLLYEQYF.

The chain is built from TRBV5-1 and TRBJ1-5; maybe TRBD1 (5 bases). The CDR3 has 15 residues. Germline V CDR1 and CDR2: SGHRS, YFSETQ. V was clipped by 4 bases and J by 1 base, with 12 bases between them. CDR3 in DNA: TGCGCCAGCAGCCCATCGGGGGGGAGCAATCAGCCCCAGCATTTT. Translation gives CASSPSGGSNQPQHF.

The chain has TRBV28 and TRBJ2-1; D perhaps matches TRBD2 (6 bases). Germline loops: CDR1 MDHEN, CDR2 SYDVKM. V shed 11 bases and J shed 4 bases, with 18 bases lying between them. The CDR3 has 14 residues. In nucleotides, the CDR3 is TGTGCCTCCCCGCCAGCGGGTACATACAATGAGCAGTTCTTC. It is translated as CASPPAGTYNEQFF.

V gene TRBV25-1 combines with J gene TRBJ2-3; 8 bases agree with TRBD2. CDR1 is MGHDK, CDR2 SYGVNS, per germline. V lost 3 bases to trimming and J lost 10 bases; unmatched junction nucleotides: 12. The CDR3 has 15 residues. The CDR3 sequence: CASSDPMAGGESQYF. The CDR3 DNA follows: TGTGCCAGCAGTGACCCGATGGCCGGGGGGGAGTCGCAGTATTTT.

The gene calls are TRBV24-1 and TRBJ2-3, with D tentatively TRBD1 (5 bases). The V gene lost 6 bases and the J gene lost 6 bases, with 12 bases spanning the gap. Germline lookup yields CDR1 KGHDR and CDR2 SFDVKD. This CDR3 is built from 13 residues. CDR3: CATSHQGPDTQYF. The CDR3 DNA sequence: TGTGCCACCAGTCATCAGGGCCCCGATACGCAGTATTTT.

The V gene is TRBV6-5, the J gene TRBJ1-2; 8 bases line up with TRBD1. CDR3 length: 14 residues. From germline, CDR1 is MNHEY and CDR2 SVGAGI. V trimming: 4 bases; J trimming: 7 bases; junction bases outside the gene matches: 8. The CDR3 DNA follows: TGTGCCAGCAGTTCGCGGACAGGGATACGTGGCTACACCTTC. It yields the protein CASSSRTGIRGYTF.

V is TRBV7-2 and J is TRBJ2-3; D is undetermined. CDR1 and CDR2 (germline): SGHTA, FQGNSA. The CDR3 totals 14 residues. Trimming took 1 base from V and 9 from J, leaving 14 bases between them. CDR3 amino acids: CASSLGGNPGTQYF. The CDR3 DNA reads TGTGCCAGCAGCTTAGGTGGCAACCCCGGGACGCAGTATTTT.

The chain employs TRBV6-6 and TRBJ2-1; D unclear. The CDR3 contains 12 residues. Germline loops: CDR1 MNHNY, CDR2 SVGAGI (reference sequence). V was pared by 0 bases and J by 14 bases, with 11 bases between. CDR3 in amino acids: CASSYSKLAEFF. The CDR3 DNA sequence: TGTGCCAGCAGTTACTCGAAATTAGCCGAGTTCTTC.